A selection of T cell receptor beta chains follows, all from one sample in a study of CD8 T cells in ankylosing spondylitis. Each CDR3 protein gets one entry after TCRdb re-called the 5' RACE reads with MiXCR. The sample has fewer than 200,000 distinct CDR3 sequences; roughly 18% are singletons. Sequencing input: blood, either unsorted or a sorted T cell fraction (not recorded which). Receptors originate from a male donor aged 10-35 years with ankylosing spondylitis or in good health (not recorded which). Both conserved end residues are part of each CDR3. D genes are given only for firm matches. Clone size appears in some rows only: once, few, many, or a class for an expanded clone.

D: NA
size: many
J: TRBJ1-5
V: TRBV6-1
CDR3: CASSGYLSNQPQHF
DNA: TGTGCCAGCAGTGGATACCTTAGCAATCAGCCCCAGCATTTT

D: TRBD2
size: many
J: TRBJ2-3
V: TRBV29-1
CDR3: CSVVGLAGTDTQYF
DNA: TGCAGCGTTGTAGGCCTAGCGGGCACAGATACGCAGTATTTT

D: NA
size: few
J: TRBJ2-5
V: TRBV20-1
CDR3: CSARDREDILIGQETQYF
DNA: TGCAGTGCTAGAGATCGTGAGGACATTCTTATAGGGCAAGAGACCCAGTACTTC

D: TRBD2
size: many
J: TRBJ2-3
V: TRBV20-1
CDR3: CSATPPGDYTDTQYF
DNA: TGCAGTGCCACACCTCCCGGGGACTACACAGATACGCAGTATTTT

D: TRBD1
size: NA
J: TRBJ2-2
V: TRBV7-9
CDR3: CASSLPGQGSGELFF
DNA: TGTGCCAGCAGCTTACCCGGACAGGGGAGCGGGGAGCTGTTTTTT

D: TRBD2
size: many
J: TRBJ2-1
V: TRBV27
CDR3: CASSSLGTSGYNEQFF
DNA: TGTGCCAGCAGTTCCCTTGGGACTAGCGGATACAATGAGCAGTTCTTC

D: TRBD2
size: NA
J: TRBJ2-3
V: TRBV20-1
CDR3: CSARTSVDTQYF
DNA: TGCAGTGCTAGGACTAGCGTGGATACGCAGTATTTT

D: NA
size: many
J: TRBJ2-2
V: TRBV7-8
CDR3: CASSLLVLSPGELFF
DNA: TGTGCCAGCAGCCTGCTGGTTCTAAGCCCCGGGGAGCTGTTTTTT

D: NA
size: NA
J: TRBJ2-1
V: TRBV4-1
CDR3: CASSQDLGGTHNEQFF
DNA: TGCGCCAGCAGCCAAGATTTAGGGGGGACCCACAATGAGCAGTTCTTC

D: NA
size: many
J: TRBJ2-5
V: TRBV20-1
CDR3: CSAIRGGSGETQYF
DNA: TGCAGTGCTATCAGGGGGGGTTCGGGAGAGACCCAGTACTTC

D: NA
size: few
J: TRBJ2-3
V: TRBV20-1
CDR3: CSARRGAGTDTQYF
DNA: TGCAGTGCTAGACGCGGAGCGGGCACAGATACGCAGTATTTT

D: TRBD1
size: NA
J: TRBJ2-1
V: TRBV29-1
CDR3: CSVRQGIANEQFF
DNA: TGCAGCGTTCGACAGGGTATTGCCAATGAGCAGTTCTTC

D: TRBD2
size: NA
J: TRBJ2-1
V: TRBV20-1
CDR3: CSATGLAGYNEQFF
DNA: TGCAGTGCCACAGGACTAGCGGGGTACAATGAGCAGTTCTTC

D: TRBD1
size: once
J: TRBJ2-4
V: TRBV7-9
CDR3: CASSSINRGEGAKNIQYF
DNA: TGTGCCAGCAGCTCTATCAACAGGGGGGAAGGGGCCAAAAACATTCAGTACTTC

D: TRBD2
size: NA
J: TRBJ2-1
V: TRBV7-9
CDR3: CASSISGNSYNEQFF
DNA: TGTGCCAGCAGCATTAGCGGGAACTCCTACAATGAGCAGTTCTTC

D: NA
size: many
J: TRBJ1-2
V: TRBV15
CDR3: CATSSAGRTYGYTF
DNA: TGTGCCACCAGCAGCGCGGGACGGACATATGGCTACACCTTC

D: NA
size: many
J: TRBJ2-3
V: TRBV3-1
CDR3: CASSQDLSPRPDTDTQYF
DNA: TGTGCCAGCAGCCAAGATTTATCGCCTAGACCCGACACAGATACGCAGTATTTT

D: NA
size: many
J: TRBJ2-1
V: TRBV3-1
CDR3: CASSPSVSGEQFF
DNA: TGTGCCAGCAGCCCGTCCGTAAGTGGTGAGCAGTTCTTC

D: NA
size: few
J: TRBJ2-1
V: TRBV4-3
CDR3: CASSLSRAVPSSINEQFF
DNA: TGCGCCAGCAGCCTCAGCCGGGCGGTGCCTAGCTCAATCAATGAGCAGTTCTTC

D: NA
size: few
J: TRBJ2-1
V: TRBV7-2
CDR3: CASSLAGASEQFF
DNA: TGTGCCAGCAGCTTAGCAGGAGCTTCTGAGCAGTTCTTC

D: NA
size: many
J: TRBJ2-5
V: TRBV20-1
CDR3: CSAPGPETQYF
DNA: TGCAGTGCCCCGGGCCCAGAGACCCAGTACTTC

D: NA
size: many
J: TRBJ2-1
V: TRBV5-6
CDR3: CASSLAVVHEQFF
DNA: TGTGCCAGCAGCTTGGCCGTGGTTCATGAGCAGTTCTTC

D: NA
size: few
J: TRBJ1-1
V: TRBV20-1
CDR3: CSARAYRVMNTEAFF
DNA: TGCAGTGCTAGAGCGTACAGGGTTATGAACACTGAAGCTTTCTTT

D: NA
size: many
J: TRBJ2-2
V: TRBV15
CDR3: CATSRDMGNGELFF
DNA: TGTGCCACCAGCAGAGATATGGGGAACGGGGAGCTGTTTTTT

D: NA
size: NA
J: TRBJ2-1
V: TRBV11-2
CDR3: CASSWLSGDYNEQFF
DNA: TGTGCCAGCAGCTGGCTCTCCGGGGACTACAATGAGCAGTTCTTC

D: TRBD1
size: many
J: TRBJ1-6
V: TRBV20-1
CDR3: CSARVTGKGDSPLHF
DNA: TGCAGTGCGAGAGTGACAGGGAAGGGTGATTCACCCCTCCACTTT

D: NA
size: few
J: TRBJ2-1
V: TRBV6-2/TRBV6-3
CDR3: CASSATGPTFNEQFF
DNA: TGTGCCAGCAGTGCAACAGGGCCCACCTTCAATGAGCAGTTCTTC

D: NA
size: many
J: TRBJ2-5
V: TRBV4-3
CDR3: CASSQDLGKGSLETQYF
DNA: TGCGCCAGCAGCCAAGATCTGGGGAAGGGGTCGTTGGAGACCCAGTACTTC

D: NA
size: few
J: TRBJ2-1
V: TRBV20-1
CDR3: CSARSKRVHYNEQFF
DNA: TGCAGTGCTAGATCTAAGCGGGTCCACTACAATGAGCAGTTCTTC

D: TRBD2
size: many
J: TRBJ2-3
V: TRBV5-4
CDR3: CASSAGLAGVPTDTQYF
DNA: TGTGCCAGCAGCGCGGGACTAGCGGGAGTACCCACAGATACGCAGTATTTT

D: NA
size: few
J: TRBJ2-1
V: TRBV7-9
CDR3: CASSPVTPRWSF
DNA: TGTGCCAGCAGCCCTGTGACTCCTAGGTGGTCCTTC

D: TRBD2
size: few
J: TRBJ2-4
V: TRBV24-1
CDR3: CATSEPGGEENIQYF
DNA: TGTGCCACCAGTGAACCCGGGGGGGAGGAAAACATTCAGTACTTC

D: TRBD1
size: few
J: TRBJ2-7
V: TRBV23-1
CDR3: CASSGGQGRNEQYF
DNA: TGCGCCAGCAGTGGTGGACAGGGGAGGAACGAGCAGTACTTC

D: TRBD2
size: many
J: TRBJ2-1
V: TRBV12-3/TRBV12-4
CDR3: CASSPSLAGEFF
DNA: TGTGCCAGCAGCCCCAGTTTAGCGGGAGAGTTCTTC

D: NA
size: NA
J: TRBJ1-6
V: TRBV18
CDR3: CASSPSTNSPLHF
DNA: TGTGCCAGCTCACCCAGTACTAACTCACCCCTCCACTTT

D: NA
size: many
J: TRBJ2-2
V: TRBV20-1
CDR3: CSARRETAGELFF
DNA: TGCAGTGCTAGGAGGGAGACGGCCGGGGAGCTGTTTTTT

D: NA
size: few
J: TRBJ2-7
V: TRBV5-6
CDR3: CASSPTGYSYEQYF
DNA: TGTGCCAGCAGCCCGACAGGTTACTCCTACGAGCAGTACTTC

D: NA
size: many
J: TRBJ2-2
V: TRBV9
CDR3: CASSESGTPNTGELFF
DNA: TGTGCCAGCAGCGAATCCGGGACGCCGAACACCGGGGAGCTGTTTTTT

D: NA
size: many
J: TRBJ2-3
V: TRBV5-1
CDR3: CASSNDRDTQYF
DNA: TGCGCCAGCAGCAATGACAGAGATACGCAGTATTTT

D: NA
size: NA
J: TRBJ1-1
V: TRBV12-3/TRBV12-4
CDR3: CASTLRATEAFF
DNA: TGTGCCAGCACCCTAAGAGCCACTGAAGCTTTCTTT

D: NA
size: many
J: TRBJ1-6
V: TRBV20-1
CDR3: CSARGGNSPLHF
DNA: TGCAGTGCCCGGGGGGGAAATTCACCCCTCCACTTT

D: NA
size: many
J: TRBJ2-1
V: TRBV3-1
CDR3: CASSQGWRNNEQFF
DNA: TGTGCCAGCAGCCAAGGTTGGCGGAACAATGAGCAGTTCTTC

D: TRBD1
size: NA
J: TRBJ1-5
V: TRBV7-2
CDR3: CASSLAGTGLGNQPQHF
DNA: TGTGCCAGCAGCTTAGCCGGGACAGGGCTTGGCAATCAGCCCCAGCATTTT

D: TRBD2
size: many
J: TRBJ2-3
V: TRBV5-1
CDR3: CASSLGNPAGGADTQYF
DNA: TGCGCCAGCAGCTTGGGAAACCCAGCGGGAGGGGCAGATACGCAGTATTTT

D: TRBD1
size: many
J: TRBJ1-3
V: TRBV25-1
CDR3: CASSGPGQHSGNTIYF
DNA: TGTGCCAGCAGTGGGCCGGGACAGCACTCTGGAAACACCATATATTTT

D: TRBD1
size: NA
J: TRBJ2-2
V: TRBV25-1
CDR3: CASSVTGGGTGELFF
DNA: TGTGCCAGCAGTGTAACAGGGGGAGGCACCGGGGAGCTGTTTTTT

D: NA
size: many
J: TRBJ2-4
V: TRBV5-6
CDR3: CASSIDRIAKNIQYF
DNA: TGTGCCAGCAGCATAGACAGGATAGCCAAAAACATTCAGTACTTC

D: NA
size: many
J: TRBJ2-1
V: TRBV24-1
CDR3: CATSEVRSASLDEQFF
DNA: TGTGCCACCAGTGAGGTTAGGTCGGCTAGCCTAGATGAGCAGTTCTTC

D: NA
size: many
J: TRBJ2-7
V: TRBV7-2
CDR3: CASGKSGAYEQYF
DNA: TGTGCCAGCGGAAAGAGCGGAGCCTACGAGCAGTACTTC

D: TRBD1
size: many
J: TRBJ2-3
V: TRBV20-1
CDR3: CSAPRGTGVPTDTQYF
DNA: TGCAGTGCCCCACGGGGAACAGGGGTACCTACAGATACGCAGTATTTT